One and the same sample provided the 13 T cell receptor beta chains below, sequenced in a study of T cell changes during pregnancy in multiple sclerosis. The data were produced by immunoSEQ multiplex PCR, yet TCRdb's version contains in-frame clones alone and is incomplete. The sample shows about 36,000 clones, 91% of them seen only once. The sequences come from CD4+ T cells from peripheral blood mononuclear cells, collected in the second trimester of pregnancy. These receptors all come from a female donor in good health, enrolled as a control in a pregnancy study.

The V and J genes are TRBV11-2 and TRBJ2-5, with D perhaps TRBD2 (6 bases). The CDR3 extends over 16 amino acids. CDR1 is SGHAT, CDR2 FQNNGV, per germline. V lost 6 bases, J lost 0 bases, and 17 bases lay in between. CDR3 residues: CASSFGRGLYQETQYF. CDR3 nucleotides: TGTGCCAGCAGTTTCGGGCGGGGATTGTACCAAGAGACCCAGTACTTC.

The V gene is TRBV9, the J gene TRBJ1-4; D may be TRBD1 (6 bases). With 1 base removed from V and 8 bases from J, the gap between germline ends came to 18 bases. The CDR3 totals 16 residues. The germline V gene has CDR1 SGDLS and CDR2 YYNGEE. CDR3 bases: TGTGCCAGCAGCGTATTTGGGGACACACATCCCGAAAAACTGTTTTTT. As protein: CASSVFGDTHPEKLFF.

The chain uses TRBV19 and TRBJ1-4, with a weak D call TRBD1 (6 bases). V lost 5 bases and J lost 3, with 13 bases in between. The CDR3 sequence is 15 residues long. Germline-derived CDR1 and CDR2 are LNHDA and SQIVND (reference sequence). The CDR3 DNA sequence: TGTGCCAGTAGTGTTCGGACAGAGCCTAATGAAAAACTGTTTTTT. Protein product: CASSVRTEPNEKLFF.

This chain uses TRBV2 with TRBJ2-3; the match to TRBD2 covers 7 bases. CDR1 and CDR2 from the germline V gene are SNHLY and FYNNEI. The CDR3 extends over 15 amino acids. Trimming cost V 3 bases and J 0 bases; bases outside gene matches: 3. The CDR3 DNA is TGTGCCAGCAGTGAGACTAGCACTAGCACAGATACGCAGTATTTT. The encoded protein is CASSETSTSTDTQYF.

This chain uses TRBV6-4 with TRBJ1-2; TRBD1 aligns across 8 bases. The CDR3 has 13 residues. The V segment lost 2 bases and the J segment 5 bases; nucleotides outside the gene matches: 1. Germline CDR1 is MRHNA and CDR2 is SNTAGT. The CDR3 protein is CASSDRTGYGYTF. CDR3 nucleotide sequence: TGTGCCAGCAGTGACAGGACAGGGTATGGCTACACCTTC.

The V and J genes are TRBV5-6 and TRBJ1-2; D is uncertain. Germline lookup yields CDR1 SGHDT and CDR2 YYEEEE. This CDR3 is built from 14 residues. The V end was cut by 0 bases, the J end by 8 bases, with 14 bases between. The CDR3 spells CASSLGGPHGGYTF. CDR3 sequence (DNA): TGTGCCAGCAGCTTGGGAGGGCCTCACGGCGGCTACACCTTC.

V and J are TRBV6-6 and TRBJ2-5; possible D gene TRBD2, 5 bases. CDR3 size: 16 residues. Germline CDR1 MNHNY, CDR2 SVGAGI (reference sequence). Trimming took off 6 bases at V and 2 bases at J, with 19 bases between the two ends. CDR3 nucleotides: TGTGCCAGCAGGCCTCTTACTAGTCCGGGACAAGAGACCCAGTACTTC. Translated: CASRPLTSPGQETQYF.

The rearrangement joins TRBV29-1 to TRBJ2-3; 7 nucleotides align to TRBD1. The CDR3 contains 16 residues. With 3 bases clipped from V and 5 bases from J, the junction kept 14 bases outside the gene matches. Germline loops: CDR1 SQVTM, CDR2 ANQGSEA. The CDR3 sequence is CSVETPKGALIDTQYF. Here the CDR3 DNA reads TGCAGCGTTGAGACGCCGAAGGGGGCCTTGATAGATACGCAGTATTTT.

Turning to this clone: The sample has other DNA sequences that encode this CDR3 too. The chain carries TRBV5-1 and TRBJ2-3; 9 positions match TRBD2. The CDR3 is 15 residues long. Trimming at V came to 0 bases and at J to 3 bases, leaving 2 bases not matched to a gene. Germline V gene lookup returns CDR1 SGHRS and CDR2 YFSETQ. The CDR3 here is CASSLAAGGTDTQYF. The CDR3 DNA sequence: TGCGCCAGCAGCTTGGCAGCGGGGGGAACAGATACGCAGTATTTT.

CDR3 coding DNA: TGTGCCAGCAGTTTCGACAGGCTAGTAGAGCAGTACTTC. Translated, it gives CASSFDRLVEQYF. The chain combines TRBV6-1 with TRBJ2-7; maybe TRBD1 (6 bases). From germline, CDR1 is MNHNS and CDR2 SASEGT. V dropped 5 bases and J dropped 7 bases, with 15 bases sitting between them. The CDR3 is 13 amino acids.

This chain joins TRBV7-9 and TRBJ2-7, with D possibly matching TRBD2 (5 bases). V lost 5 bases and J 3 bases, leaving 11 bases between the germline ends. The CDR3 covers 13 residues. CDR1 is SEHNR, CDR2 FQNEAQ, per germline (reference sequence). CDR3 region: CASSRPRGYEQYF. CDR3 nucleotide sequence: TGTGCCAGCAGCAGGCCCCGGGGCTACGAGCAGTACTTC.

This sequence joins TRBV19 and TRBJ1-6; D is ambiguous. In germline, CDR1 is LNHDA, CDR2 SQIVND (reference sequence). V was pared by 7 bases and J by 11 bases, with 15 bases between. The CDR3 runs 13 residues. The CDR3: CASNRRDLAPLHF. The CDR3 region has the DNA TGTGCCAGTAATCGCCGCGATTTAGCACCCCTCCACTTT.

Notes on this clone: The junction departs from the called germline gene at one end, perhaps through a read error. The rearrangement links TRBV7-7 to TRBJ2-2, with 9 bases that match TRBD2. The V gene's germline CDR1 is SSHAT and CDR2 FNYEAQ (reference sequence). The CDR3 spans 16 residues. CDR3 in DNA: TGTGCTAGCAGCTTACATAGCGGGAGACGAACCGGGGAGCTGTTTTTT. Translation gives CASSLHSGRRTGELFF.